This TCR beta chain was sequenced for a study of blood T cell repertoires in COVID-19. As for the study in general: PBMCs, B-cell-depleted T cells, or T cells provided the cDNA or gDNA that made up the material.

Original handling: Estimates of nucleated cell counts were drawn from the amplification of reference gene primers. Clones were sequenced by immunoSEQ multiplex PCR, and TCRdb holds only the in-frame ones, with some missing. V, J and clone size were drawn from that table, and D and trimming were deduced from the DNA. The sample lists approximately 170,000 clones, around 80% occurring once. This CDR3 has 15 residues. Germline V gene lookup returns CDR1 MNHEY and CDR2 SMNVEV (reference sequence). After removal of 2 bases from V and 5 bases from J, the junction contained 8 bases not matched to a gene. This receptor was taken from a man aged 55 to 70 with active or convalescent COVID-19. Sequencing was carried out using peripheral blood. The chain employs TRBV27 and TRBJ1-1; 7 nucleotides match TRBD1. CDR3 region: CASSLSGRGSTEAFF. The CDR3, as DNA: TGTGCCAGCAGTTTAAGCGGCAGGGGGTCGACTGAAGCTTTCTTT.